This T cell receptor beta chain was sequenced in a study of blood T cell repertoires in COVID-19. Authors' data handling: Researchers report that nucleated cell counts were estimated from reference gene primer amplification. The method was immunoSEQ multiplex PCR; TCRdb's version includes in-frame clones alone and lacks a portion of them. That table furnishes V, J and clone size, whereas the DNA furnished D and trimming. The table lists about 400,000 clones, under 90% of them singletons. The V gene lost 8 bases and the J gene lost 4 bases, with 10 bases spanning the gap. Germline V gene sequence: CDR1 DFQATT, CDR2 SNEGSKA (reference sequence). The CDR3 length is 11 residues. Categorization into cohorts depended on clinical history that participants reported. Two negative PCRs, clearance, or symptom resolution characterized the recovered Cohort 3 donors.

The sample was PBMCs or T cells enriched from blood (not recorded which). The receptor was isolated from a woman between 25 and 40 years old who had recovered from COVID-19. The chain employs TRBV20-1 and TRBJ2-3; D gene uncertain. The CDR3 here is CSPRTSDTQYF. In DNA, the CDR3 is TGCAGTCCCAGAACGTCAGATACGCAGTATTTT.